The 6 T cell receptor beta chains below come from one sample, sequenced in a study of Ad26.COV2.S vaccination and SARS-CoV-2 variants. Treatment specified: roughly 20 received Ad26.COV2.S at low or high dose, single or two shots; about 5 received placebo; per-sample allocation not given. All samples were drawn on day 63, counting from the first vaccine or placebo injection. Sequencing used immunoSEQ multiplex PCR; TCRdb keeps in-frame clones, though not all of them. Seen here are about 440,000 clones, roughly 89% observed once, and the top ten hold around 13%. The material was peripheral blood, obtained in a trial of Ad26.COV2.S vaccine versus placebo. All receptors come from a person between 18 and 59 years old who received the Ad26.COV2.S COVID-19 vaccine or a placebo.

DNA for the CDR3: TGCAGCGTTAGGGGGGGTACTGAAGCTTTCTTT. Translating it yields CSVRGGTEAFF. The chain combines TRBV29-1 with TRBJ1-1, with D possibly matching TRBD1 (6 bases). Per germline, CDR1 SQVTM and CDR2 ANQGSEA. Trimming stripped 5 bases from V and 5 bases from J, with 9 bases between. This CDR3 spans 11 amino acids.

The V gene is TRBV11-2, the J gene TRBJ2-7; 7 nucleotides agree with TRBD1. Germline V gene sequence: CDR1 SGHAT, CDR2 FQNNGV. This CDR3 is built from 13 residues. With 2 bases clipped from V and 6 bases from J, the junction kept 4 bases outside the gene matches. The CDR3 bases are TGTGCCAGCAGCTTACGGGACAGTCTCGAGCAGTACTTC. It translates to CASSLRDSLEQYF.

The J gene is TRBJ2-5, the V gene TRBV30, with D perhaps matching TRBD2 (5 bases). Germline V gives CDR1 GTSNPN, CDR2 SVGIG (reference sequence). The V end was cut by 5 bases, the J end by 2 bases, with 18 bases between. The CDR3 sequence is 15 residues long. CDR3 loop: CAWGRLRFQQETQYF. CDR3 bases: TGTGCCTGGGGGAGACTCCGTTTCCAACAAGAGACCCAGTACTTC.

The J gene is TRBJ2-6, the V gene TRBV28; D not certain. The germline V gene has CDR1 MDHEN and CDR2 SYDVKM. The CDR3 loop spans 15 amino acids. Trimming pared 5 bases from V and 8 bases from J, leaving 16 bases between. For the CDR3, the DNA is TGTGCCAGCAGTCCTCCGCACCTGGGGACCAACGTCCTGACTTTC. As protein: CASSPPHLGTNVLTF. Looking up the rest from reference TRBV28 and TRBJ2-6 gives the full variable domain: DVKVTQSSRYLVKRTGEKVFLECVQDMDHENMFWYRQDPGLGLRLIYFSYDVKMKEKGDIPEGYSVSREKKERFSLILESASTNQTSMYLCASSPPHLGTNVLTFGAGSRLTVL.

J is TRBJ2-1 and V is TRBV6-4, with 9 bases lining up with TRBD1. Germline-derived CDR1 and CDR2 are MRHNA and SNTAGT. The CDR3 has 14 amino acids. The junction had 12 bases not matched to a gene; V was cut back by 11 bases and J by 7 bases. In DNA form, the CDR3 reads TGTGCCGGCGTGGACAGGGGAGTAAGGAATGAGCAGTTCTTC. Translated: CAGVDRGVRNEQFF.

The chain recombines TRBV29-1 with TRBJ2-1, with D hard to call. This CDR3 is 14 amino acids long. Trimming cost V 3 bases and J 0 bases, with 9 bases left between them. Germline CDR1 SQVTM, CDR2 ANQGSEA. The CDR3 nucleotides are TGCAGCGTTGAGGTCGAAAGCTCCTACAATGAGCAGTTCTTC. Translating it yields CSVEVESSYNEQFF.